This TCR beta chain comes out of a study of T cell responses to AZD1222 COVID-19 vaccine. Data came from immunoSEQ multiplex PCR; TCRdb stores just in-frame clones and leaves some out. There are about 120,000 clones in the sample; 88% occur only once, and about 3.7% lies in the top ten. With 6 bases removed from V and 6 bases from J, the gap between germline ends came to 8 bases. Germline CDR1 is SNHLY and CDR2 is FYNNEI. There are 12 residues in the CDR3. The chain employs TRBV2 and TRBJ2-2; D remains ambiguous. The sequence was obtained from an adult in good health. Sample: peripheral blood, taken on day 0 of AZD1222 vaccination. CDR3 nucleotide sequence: TGTGCCAGCAGGGAGTACCCCGGGGAGCTGTTTTTT. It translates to CASREYPGELFF.